This T cell receptor beta chain was sequenced in a study of T cell responses to AZD1222 COVID-19 vaccine. Turning to the study itself: Recipients boosted at about 4 weeks or about 12 weeks are pooled. Study-level points and caveats: The breadth and depth of Spike-specific TCRs increased once two AZD1222 doses had been given. A mostly white British donor set with more females was recruited, and clonal diversity was possibly underestimated. Baseline seropositives among AZD1222 recipients totaled only six.

This CDR3 region has 15 residues. The germline CDR1 and CDR2 sequences are KGHSH and LQKENI. The V gene lost 2 bases and the J gene lost 4 bases, with 15 bases spanning the gap. For this clone: Antigen unknown.

Clones were sequenced by immunoSEQ multiplex PCR, and TCRdb holds only the in-frame ones, with some missing. The table shows fewer than 300,000 clones, with more than 85% occurring only once. The J gene is TRBJ2-7, the V gene TRBV18; D is possibly TRBD2 (5 bases). This TCR was recovered from an adult in good health. Source: peripheral blood, taken on day 0 of AZD1222 vaccination. The CDR3 sequence is CASSPTGPDSYEQYF. The CDR3 DNA is TGTGCCAGCTCACCAACCGGACCGGACTCTTACGAGCAGTACTTC.